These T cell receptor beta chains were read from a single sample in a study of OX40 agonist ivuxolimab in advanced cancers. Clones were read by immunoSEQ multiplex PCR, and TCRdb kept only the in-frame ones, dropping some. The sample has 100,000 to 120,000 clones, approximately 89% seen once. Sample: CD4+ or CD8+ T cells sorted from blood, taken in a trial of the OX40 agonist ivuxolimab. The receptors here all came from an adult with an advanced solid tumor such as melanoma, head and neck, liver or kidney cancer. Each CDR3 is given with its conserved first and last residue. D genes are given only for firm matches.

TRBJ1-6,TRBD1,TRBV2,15,CASRDRVGRNSPLHF,TGTGCCAGCCGTGACAGGGTGGGAAGAAATTCACCCCTCCACTTT
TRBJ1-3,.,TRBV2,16,CASSDAIVIWGNTIYF,TGTGCCAGCAGTGATGCGATAGTTATCTGGGGAAACACCATATATTTT
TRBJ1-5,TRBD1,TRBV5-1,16,CASSFGTGGGNQPQHF,TGCGCCAGCAGCTTTGGGACAGGGGGAGGGAATCAGCCCCAGCATTTT
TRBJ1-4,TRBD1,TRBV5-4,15,CASSSDRDGWEKLFF,TGTGCCAGCAGCTCTGACAGGGACGGATGGGAAAAACTGTTTTTT
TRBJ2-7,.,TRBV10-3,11,CAIRANYEQYF,TGTGCCATCAGGGCCAACTACGAGCAGTACTTC
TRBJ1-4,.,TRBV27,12,CASRRANEKLFF,TGTGCCAGCAGAAGGGCTAATGAAAAACTGTTTTTT
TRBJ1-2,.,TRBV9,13,CASSVFPSSDYTF,TGTGCCAGCAGCGTATTCCCCTCTTCAGACTACACCTTC
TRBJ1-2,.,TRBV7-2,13,CASSLPPTPHYTF,TGTGCCAGCAGCTTACCCCCGACACCCCATTACACCTTC
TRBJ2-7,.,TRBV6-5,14,CASSPGGGQSEQYF,TGTGCCAGCAGTCCCGGCGGGGGACAGAGCGAGCAGTACTTC
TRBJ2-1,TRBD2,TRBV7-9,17,CASSLGLGTSGNNEQFF,TGTGCCAGCAGCTTAGGGCTGGGGACTAGCGGCAACAATGAGCAGTTCTTC
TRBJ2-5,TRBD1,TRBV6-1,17,CASSETLAGQGQETQYF,TGTGCCAGCAGTGAAACCTTGGCGGGACAGGGCCAAGAGACCCAGTACTTC
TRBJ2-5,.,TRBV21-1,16,CASSKDGVAGKETQYF,TGTGCCAGCAGCAAAGACGGGGTAGCGGGGAAAGAGACCCAGTACTTC
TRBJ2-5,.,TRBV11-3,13,CASSLGSQETQYF,TGTGCCAGCAGCTTAGGCAGCCAAGAGACCCAGTACTTC